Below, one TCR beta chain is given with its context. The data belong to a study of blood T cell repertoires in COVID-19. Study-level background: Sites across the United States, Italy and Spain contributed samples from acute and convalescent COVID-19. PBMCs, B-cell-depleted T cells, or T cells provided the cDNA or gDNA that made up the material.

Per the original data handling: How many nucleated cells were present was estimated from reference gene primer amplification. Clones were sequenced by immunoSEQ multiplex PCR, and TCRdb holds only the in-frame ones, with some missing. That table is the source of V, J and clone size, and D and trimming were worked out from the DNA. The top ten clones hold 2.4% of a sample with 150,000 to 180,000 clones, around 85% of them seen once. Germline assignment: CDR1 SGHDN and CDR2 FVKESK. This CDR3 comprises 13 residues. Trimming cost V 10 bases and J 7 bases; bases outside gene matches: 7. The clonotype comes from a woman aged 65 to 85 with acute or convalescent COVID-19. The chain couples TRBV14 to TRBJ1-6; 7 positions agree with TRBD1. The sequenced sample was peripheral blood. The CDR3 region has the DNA TGTGCCATTTCGACAGGGTTGAATTCACCCCTCCACTTT. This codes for CAISTGLNSPLHF.